The 27 T cell receptor beta chains below come from one sample, sequenced in a study of T cells expressing NK-cell markers. TCRdb reprocessed the 5' RACE reads; each CDR3 protein has one entry and no DNA is given. The sample holds under 500,000 distinct CDR3 sequences. Sequencing was done on a sample of blood T cells: a sorted CD56 or NKG2C T cell subset, CD4+ or CD8+ T cells, or bulk PBMC T cells (not recorded which). These TCRs come from a woman between 18 and 69 years old in good health.

This sequence joins TRBV20-1 and TRBJ2-3; TCRdb outputs TRBD2, but without DNA this stays unchecked. This CDR3 is built from 12 residues. CDR1 is DFQATT and CDR2 is SNEGSKA in the germline V gene (reference sequence). CDR3 region: CSVPSGTDTQYF.

This CDR3 reads CSASLWGASRGDEQFF. This chain joins TRBV20-1 and TRBJ2-1; TCRdb's D call of TRBD1 is untestable without DNA. CDR1 DFQATT and CDR2 SNEGSKA come from the germline V gene (reference sequence). There are 16 residues in the CDR3.

The chain combines TRBV9 with TRBJ2-3; with no DNA, the TCRdb D assignment of TRBD2 cannot be verified. The CDR3 extends over 15 amino acids. Germline lookup yields CDR1 SGDLS and CDR2 YYNGEE. The CDR3 loop reads CASRRGGGGTDTQYF.

The CDR3 loop is CASSYFGGADIYNSPLHF. V usage is TRBV6-5 and J usage is TRBJ1-6; TCRdb returns TRBD1, unconfirmable since there is no DNA. Per the germline V gene, CDR1 is MNHEY and CDR2 is SVGAGI. This CDR3 is built from 18 residues.

The V and J genes are TRBV30 and TRBJ2-2; lacking DNA, the TRBD1 call made by TCRdb goes unchecked. The CDR3 runs to 14 residues. Germline V gene lookup returns CDR1 GTSNPN and CDR2 SVGIG (reference sequence). This CDR3 reads CAWRPGGASGELFF.

This rearrangement joins TRBV15 to TRBJ2-1; TCRdb names TRBD2, which stays unverified in the absence of DNA. Germline loops: CDR1 LNHNV, CDR2 YYDKDF (reference sequence). This CDR3 has 15 amino acids. This CDR3 is CATSRPAGDEGEQFF.

The V call is TRBV11-2, the J call TRBJ1-1. CDR3 length: 13 amino acids. Germline CDR1 is SGHAT and CDR2 is FQNNGV. The CDR3 sequence is CASSHDMNTEAFF.

This rearrangement joins TRBV25-1 to TRBJ1-1; lacking DNA, the TRBD1 call made by TCRdb goes unchecked. Germline V gene sequence: CDR1 MGHDK, CDR2 SYGVNS. This CDR3 contains 15 residues. This CDR3 is CASSEGGLLNTEAFF.

V gene TRBV3-1 combines with J gene TRBJ1-4. This CDR3 contains 13 residues. Germline CDR1 LGHDT, CDR2 YNNKEL (reference sequence). The CDR3 here is CASSQVIDEKLFF. The whole variable domain, filled in from reference TRBV3-1 and TRBJ1-4, reads DTAVSQTPKYLVTQMGNDKSIKCEQNLGHDTMYWYKQDSKKFLKIMFSYNNKELIINETVPNRFSPKSPDKAHLNLHINSLELGDSAVYFCASSQVIDEKLFFGSGTQLSVL.

The chain combines TRBV7-9 with TRBJ1-4. The germline V gene has CDR1 SEHNR and CDR2 FQNEAQ (reference sequence). The CDR3 covers 17 residues. The CDR3 loop is CASSPDIGSPLNEKLFF. Variable domain in full (rest from reference TRBV7-9 and TRBJ1-4): DTGVSQNPRHKITKRGQNVTFRCDPISEHNRLYWYRQTLGQGPEFLTYFQNEAQLEKSRLLSDRFSAERPKGSFSTLEIQRTEQGDSAMYLCASSPDIGSPLNEKLFFGSGTQLSVL.

The chain employs TRBV5-6 and TRBJ2-7. CDR3 length equals 17 residues. Germline V lookup: CDR1 SGHDT, CDR2 YYEEEE. CDR3 residues: CASSSQEIGHLDYEQYF.

The CDR3 sequence is CASSLDSLVGELFF. The V and J genes are TRBV7-2 and TRBJ2-2; there is no DNA to check the TCRdb D call of TRBD1. Germline V gives CDR1 SGHTA, CDR2 FQGNSA. This CDR3 spans 14 amino acids.

The rearrangement uses TRBV5-4 and TRBJ2-5; TCRdb picks TRBD1, but there is no DNA to check that call. This CDR3 region has 14 residues. CDR1 and CDR2 from the germline V gene are SGHNT and YYREEE (reference sequence). The CDR3 here is CASSSRQGRETQYF.

The chain couples TRBV20-1 to TRBJ2-6. Looked up from germline, CDR1 is DFQATT and CDR2 is SNEGSKA (reference sequence). The CDR3 spans 20 residues. The CDR3 spells CSARSEFRGYLSSGANVLTF.

The gene calls are TRBV4-1 and TRBJ2-3. The CDR3 spans 13 residues. Germline loops: CDR1 MGHRA, CDR2 YSYEKL. CDR3 sequence: CASSQERTDTQYF.

J is TRBJ1-2 and V is TRBV7-3; TCRdb's assignment of TRBD1 cannot be checked, as there is no DNA. The germline CDR1 and CDR2 sequences are SGHTA and FQGTGA. The CDR3 is 17 amino acids. The CDR3 is CASSFKAPDKSHYGYTF.

The rearrangement links TRBV19 to TRBJ2-1. Germline-derived CDR1 and CDR2 are LNHDA and SQIVND (reference sequence). The length of the CDR3 is 12 residues. The CDR3 here is CASSARSNEQFF.

The chain uses TRBV20-1 and TRBJ1-1; the TRBD1 assignment by TCRdb is unverifiable without DNA. The CDR3 sequence is 15 residues long. The germline gives CDR1 DFQATT, CDR2 SNEGSKA (reference sequence). This CDR3 is CSASLRGQGIAEAFF.

V and J are TRBV20-1 and TRBJ1-2; TCRdb reports TRBD1, a call that lacks DNA to check it against. The CDR3 runs to 14 residues. Germline CDR1 DFQATT, CDR2 SNEGSKA (reference sequence). The CDR3 loop is CSAYSGTGSVGYTF.

The J gene is TRBJ1-2, the V gene TRBV10-3. The CDR3 sequence is 13 residues long. Germline-derived CDR1 and CDR2 are ENHRY and SYGVKD. The CDR3 sequence: CAINRRHNYGYTF.

V usage is TRBV7-2 and J usage is TRBJ2-1; TCRdb outputs TRBD2, but without DNA this stays unchecked. The germline CDR1 and CDR2 sequences are SGHTA and FQGNSA. CDR3 length equals 15 residues. Here the CDR3 reads CASSSLADGYNEQFF.

The rearrangement uses TRBV27 and TRBJ2-7. The CDR3 has 14 residues. Germline V lookup: CDR1 MNHEY, CDR2 SMNVEV (reference sequence). The CDR3 reads CASSLSTGLYEQYF.

The rearrangement uses TRBV4-1 and TRBJ2-5; TCRdb calls TRBD1, which cannot be checked without DNA. This CDR3 is 16 amino acids long. CDR1 is MGHRA, CDR2 YSYEKL, per germline. CDR3 sequence: CASSHTIIPVGETQYF.

V gene TRBV20-1 combines with J gene TRBJ1-4. The CDR3 covers 13 residues. CDR1 and CDR2 from the germline V gene are DFQATT and SNEGSKA (reference sequence). The CDR3 reads CSARGWSNEKLFF.

The CDR3: CASSWGLSSYNSPLHF. The rearrangement links TRBV5-1 to TRBJ1-6. Germline loops: CDR1 SGHRS, CDR2 YFSETQ. This CDR3 has 16 residues.

The chain uses TRBV20-1 and TRBJ2-2; the TCRdb D gene call, TRBD2, has no DNA to confirm it. The CDR3 is made up of 14 amino acids. Germline V CDR1 and CDR2: DFQATT, SNEGSKA (reference sequence). Here the CDR3 reads CSAEGLPLTGELFF.

The genes are TRBV20-1 and TRBJ2-5; TCRdb selects TRBD2, and the lack of DNA leaves this call unchecked. The CDR3 length is 17 residues. The V gene's germline CDR1 is DFQATT and CDR2 SNEGSKA (reference sequence). CDR3: CSAHLIGTSGKWETQYF.